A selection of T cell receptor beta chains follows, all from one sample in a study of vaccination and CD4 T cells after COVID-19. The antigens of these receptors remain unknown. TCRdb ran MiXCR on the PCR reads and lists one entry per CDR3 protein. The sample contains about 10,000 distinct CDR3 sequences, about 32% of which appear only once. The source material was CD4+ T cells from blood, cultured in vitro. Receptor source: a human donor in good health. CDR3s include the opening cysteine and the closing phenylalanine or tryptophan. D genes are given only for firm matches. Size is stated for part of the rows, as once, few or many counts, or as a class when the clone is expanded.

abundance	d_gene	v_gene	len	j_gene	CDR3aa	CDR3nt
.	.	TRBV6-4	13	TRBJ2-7	CASSDSDTYEQYF	TGTGCCAGCAGTGACTCGGACACCTACGAGCAGTACTTC
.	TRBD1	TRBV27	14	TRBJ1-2	CASSLLDRSNGYTF	TGTGCCAGCAGTTTATTGGACAGGTCGAATGGCTACACCTTC
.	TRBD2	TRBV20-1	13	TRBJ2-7	CSARLAGVLEQYF	TGCAGTGCGCGACTAGCGGGAGTTCTCGAGCAGTACTTC
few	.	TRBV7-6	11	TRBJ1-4	CASSPAAKLFF	TGTGCCAGCAGCCCCGCAGCGAAACTGTTTTTT
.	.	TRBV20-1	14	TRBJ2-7	CSASGRSPSYEQYF	TGCAGTGCTAGTGGACGGAGCCCCTCCTACGAGCAGTACTTC
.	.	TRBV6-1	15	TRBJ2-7	CASSQKSNSHYEQYF	TGTGCCAGCAGTCAAAAAAGTAATTCACACTACGAGCAGTACTTC
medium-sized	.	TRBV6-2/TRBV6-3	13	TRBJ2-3	CASSYSLGNTQYF	TGTGCCAGCAGTTACAGCTTGGGAAATACGCAGTATTTT
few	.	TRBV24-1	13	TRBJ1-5	CATSSPGNQPQHF	TGTGCCACCAGTTCACCTGGAAATCAGCCCCAGCATTTT
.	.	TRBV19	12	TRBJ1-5	CASSIGWDYLHF	TGTGCCAGTAGTATTGGTTGGGACTACTTGCATTTT
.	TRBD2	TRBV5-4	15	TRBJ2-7	CASSTSSGSTYEQYF	TGTGCCAGCAGCACCTCTAGCGGGAGTACCTACGAGCAGTACTTC
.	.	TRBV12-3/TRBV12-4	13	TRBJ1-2	CAIPWASRGGYTF	TGTGCCATCCCTTGGGCCTCGAGGGGTGGCTACACCTTC
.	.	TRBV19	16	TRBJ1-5	CASSIPLDSGSGPQHF	TGTGCCAGTAGTATCCCTTTGGACAGCGGATCGGGACCCCAGCATTTT
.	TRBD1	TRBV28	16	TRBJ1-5	CASSAHLGGGNQPQHF	TGTGCCAGCAGTGCCCACCTAGGGGGCGGCAATCAGCCCCAGCATTTT
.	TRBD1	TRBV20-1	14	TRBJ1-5	CSARDRGSNQPQHF	TGCAGTGCGAGAGACAGGGGGAGCAATCAGCCCCAGCATTTT
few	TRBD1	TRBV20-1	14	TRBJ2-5	CSGSWTGGDETQYF	TGCAGTGGGAGCTGGACAGGGGGCGATGAGACCCAGTACTTC
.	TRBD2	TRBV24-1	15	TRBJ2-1	CATSGGGSFYNEQFF	TGTGCCACCAGTGGGGGCGGGAGCTTCTACAATGAGCAGTTCTTC
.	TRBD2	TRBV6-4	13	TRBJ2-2	CASSGTSTGELFF	TGTGCCAGCAGTGGGACTAGCACCGGGGAGCTGTTTTTT
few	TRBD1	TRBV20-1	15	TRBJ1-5	CSAKTGTGGTQPQHF	TGCAGTGCTAAGACCGGGACAGGGGGCACTCAGCCCCAGCATTTT
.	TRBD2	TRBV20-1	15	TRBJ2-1	CSAISGTSGYNEQFF	TGCAGTGCTATCTCCGGGACTAGCGGCTACAATGAGCAGTTCTTC
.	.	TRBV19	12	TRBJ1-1	CASRGIEAEAFF	TGTGCCAGCAGGGGAATTGAGGCTGAAGCTTTCTTT
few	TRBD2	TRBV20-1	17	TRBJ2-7	CSASTGTSGRGSYEQYF	TGCAGTGCTTCAACCGGGACTAGCGGGAGGGGCTCCTACGAGCAGTACTTC
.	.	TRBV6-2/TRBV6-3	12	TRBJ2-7	CASSYFGYEQYF	TGTGCCAGCAGTTACTTCGGATACGAGCAGTACTTC
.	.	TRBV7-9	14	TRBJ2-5	CASSPYQYQETQYF	TGTGCCAGCAGCCCTTATCAGTACCAAGAGACCCAGTACTTC
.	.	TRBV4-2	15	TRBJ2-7	CASSPTLESVYEQYF	TGTGCCAGCAGCCCAACTCTAGAATCGGTCTACGAGCAGTACTTC
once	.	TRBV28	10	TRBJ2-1	CASKDNEQFF	TGTGCCAGCAAGGACAATGAGCAGTTCTTC
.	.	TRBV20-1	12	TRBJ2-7	CSARDTPYEQYF	TGCAGTGCTAGAGACACCCCCTACGAGCAGTACTTC
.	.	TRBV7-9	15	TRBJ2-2	CASSRGPAGSGELFF	TGTGCCAGCAGCCGGGGGCCAGCCGGGTCCGGGGAGCTGTTTTTT
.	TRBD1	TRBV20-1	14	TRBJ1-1	CSAEEGGADTEAFF	TGCAGTGCGGAAGAAGGGGGCGCGGACACTGAAGCTTTCTTT
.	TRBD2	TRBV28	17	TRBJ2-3	CASSLPSIAGGPDTQYF	TGTGCCAGCAGTTTGCCCTCAATAGCGGGAGGGCCGGATACGCAGTATTTT
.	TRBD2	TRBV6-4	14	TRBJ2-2	CASGRSGSTGELFF	TGTGCCAGCGGACGGAGCGGGAGCACCGGGGAGCTGTTTTTT
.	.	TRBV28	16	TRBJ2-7	CASSTTLGGRAYEQYF	TGTGCCAGCAGCACCACCCTCGGGGGCCGAGCCTACGAGCAGTACTTC
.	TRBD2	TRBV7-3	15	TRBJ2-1	CASSATSGAYNEQFF	TGTGCCAGCAGCGCGACTAGCGGGGCTTACAATGAGCAGTTCTTC
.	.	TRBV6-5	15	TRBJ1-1	CASSSWDPRNTEAFF	TGTGCCAGCAGTTCCTGGGACCCCCGGAACACTGAAGCTTTCTTT
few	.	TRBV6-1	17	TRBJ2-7	CASSGSLGLGSMNEQYF	TGTGCCAGCAGTGGTTCCCTAGGGCTAGGGAGCATGAACGAGCAGTACTTC
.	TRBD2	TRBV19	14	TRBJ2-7	CASKLAGAGGEQYF	TGTGCCAGTAAGCTAGCGGGAGCAGGGGGCGAGCAGTACTTC
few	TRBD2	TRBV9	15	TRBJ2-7	CASSVGTSGIYEQYF	TGTGCCAGCAGCGTAGGGACTAGCGGGATTTACGAGCAGTACTTC
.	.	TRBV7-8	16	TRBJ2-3	CASSFTSGRDKGTQYF	TGTGCCAGCAGCTTTACTAGTGGCAGGGATAAGGGCACGCAGTATTTT